This T cell receptor beta chain was found in a study of tumor-infiltrating lymphocytes in localized non-small cell lung cancer. Concerning this clone: Its antigen is still unknown.

J lost 4 bases, V lost 0 bases, and 10 bases had no gene match. The CDR3 runs to 17 residues. The germline CDR1 and CDR2 sequences are SGDLS and YYNGEE. Study findings and constraints: Available tissue quantity limited TCR sequencing to a patient subset. No link was found between tumor T-cell fraction and recurrence-free survival. TCRbeta sequencing showed higher T cell infiltration in tumors than uninvolved lung.

Only in-frame clones appear in the TCRdb table, and some are missing; sequencing was by immunoSEQ multiplex PCR. The sample records roughly 12,000 clones, around three fifths being singletons. The sequencing input was lung tumor tissue. The sequence was collected from a human donor with non-small cell lung cancer. This chain joins TRBV9 and TRBJ2-5; 9 nucleotides align to TRBD1. As DNA, the CDR3 is TGTGCCAGCAGCGTAGGAGGGACAGGGACCGTGGGAGAGACCCAGTACTTC. Amino acid sequence: CASSVGGTGTVGETQYF.